Sequencing of this T cell receptor beta chain was carried out in a study of blood T cell repertoires in COVID-19. About the study: Acute and convalescent COVID-19 specimens originated in the United States, Italy and Spain. PBMCs, B-cell-depleted T cells, or T cells were the source of the cDNA or gDNA that made up the material.

The CDR3 covers 17 residues. Germline V gene data show CDR1 as SGHTA and CDR2 as FQGNSA. Trimming took off 5 bases at V and 0 bases at J, with 16 bases between the two ends. Authors' processing steps: From reference gene primer amplification, estimates of nucleated cell counts were derived. Profiled with immunoSEQ multiplex PCR; TCRdb holds only in-frame clones, not every one. The DNA was the basis for D and trimming; V, J and clone size are from that table. There are around 190,000 clones in the sample; roughly 75% occur only once, and around 7% lies in the top ten. The gene calls are TRBV7-2 and TRBJ2-2; possible D gene TRBD1, 7 bases. This receptor was identified in a man aged 70-80 years with active or convalescent COVID-19. Sequences were obtained from peripheral blood. CDR3 sequence reads: CASSHRRGQPNTGELFF. The CDR3 DNA reads as TGTGCCAGCAGCCACCGGAGGGGGCAACCGAACACCGGGGAGCTGTTTTTT.